Sequencing of this TCR beta chain was carried out in a study of blood T cell repertoires in COVID-19. Method: immunoSEQ multiplex PCR; TCRdb's copy keeps in-frame clones and lacks some. The sample lists 200,000 to 250,000 clones, about four fifths seen once, with 6.8% in the top ten. In terms of age and location, participants ranged from roughly 18 to 90 years and lived in under 30 US areas. A single count supports this clone. The TCR comes from a woman aged 40 to 50 who had recovered from COVID-19. The sample consisted of PBMCs or T cells enriched from blood (not recorded which).

CDR3 bases: TGTGCCAGCAGGCCCCGTGGGACAGGGCCCCTCGGTGAGCAGTTCTTC. It specifies CASRPRGTGPLGEQFF. This rearrangement joins TRBV7-6 to TRBJ2-1; 9 nucleotides match TRBD1. Per germline, CDR1 SGHVS and CDR2 FNYEAQ. V shed 6 bases, J shed 9 bases, and the junction held 15 bases outside the gene matches. CDR3 size: 16 residues.